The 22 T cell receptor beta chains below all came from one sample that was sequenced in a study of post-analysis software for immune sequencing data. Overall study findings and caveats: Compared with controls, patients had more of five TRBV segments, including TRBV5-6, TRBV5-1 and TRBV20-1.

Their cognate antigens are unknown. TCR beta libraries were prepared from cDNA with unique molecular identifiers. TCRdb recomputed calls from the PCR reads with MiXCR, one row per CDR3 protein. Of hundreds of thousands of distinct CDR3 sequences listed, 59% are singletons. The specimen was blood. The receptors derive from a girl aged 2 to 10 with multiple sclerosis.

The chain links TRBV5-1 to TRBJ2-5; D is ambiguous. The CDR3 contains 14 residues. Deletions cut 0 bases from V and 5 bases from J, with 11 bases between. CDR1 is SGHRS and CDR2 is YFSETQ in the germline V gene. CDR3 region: CASSLALPPETQYF. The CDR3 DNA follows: TGCGCCAGCAGCTTGGCACTGCCCCCGGAGACCCAGTACTTC.

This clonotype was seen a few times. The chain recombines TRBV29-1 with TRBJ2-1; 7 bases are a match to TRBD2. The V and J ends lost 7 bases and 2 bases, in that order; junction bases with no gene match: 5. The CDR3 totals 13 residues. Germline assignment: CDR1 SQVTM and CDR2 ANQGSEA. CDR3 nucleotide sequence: TGCAGCGCAGGACTAGGTCCCTACAATGAGCAGTTCTTC. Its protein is CSAGLGPYNEQFF.

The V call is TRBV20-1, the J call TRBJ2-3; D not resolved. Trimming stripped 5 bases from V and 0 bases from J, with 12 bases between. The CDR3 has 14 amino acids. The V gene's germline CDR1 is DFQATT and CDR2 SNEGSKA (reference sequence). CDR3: CSAQQQFSTDTQYF. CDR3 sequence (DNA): TGCAGTGCTCAGCAACAGTTTAGCACAGATACGCAGTATTTT.

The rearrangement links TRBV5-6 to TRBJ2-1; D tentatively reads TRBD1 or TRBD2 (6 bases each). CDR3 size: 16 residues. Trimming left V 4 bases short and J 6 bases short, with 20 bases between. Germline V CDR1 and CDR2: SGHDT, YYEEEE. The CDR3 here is CASSLAGGGYGNEQFF. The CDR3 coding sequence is TGTGCCAGCAGCCTTGCAGGAGGGGGTTATGGCAATGAGCAGTTCTTC.

The CDR3 bases are TGTGCCAGCAGCCCGGACAGAACCAATACGCAGTATTTT. Translating gives CASSPDRTNTQYF. J is TRBJ2-3 and V is TRBV6-5, with D perhaps TRBD1 (6 bases). The V and J ends lost 6 bases and 7 bases respectively, with 14 bases between them. Germline V gives CDR1 MNHEY, CDR2 SVGAGI. The CDR3 runs to 13 residues.

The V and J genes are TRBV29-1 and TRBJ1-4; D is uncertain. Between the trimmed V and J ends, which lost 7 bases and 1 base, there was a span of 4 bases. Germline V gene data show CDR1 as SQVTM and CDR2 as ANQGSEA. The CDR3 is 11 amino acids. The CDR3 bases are TGCAGCGCAGAAACTAATGAAAAACTGTTTTTT. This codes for CSAETNEKLFF.

CDR3 loop: CSAEDGTVDDTQYF. In nucleotides, the CDR3 is TGCAGTGCTGAGGACGGGACCGTCGACGATACGCAGTATTTT. The chain couples TRBV20-1 to TRBJ2-3, with D perhaps TRBD1 or TRBD2 (5 bases each). This CDR3 has 14 amino acids. Trimming pared 5 bases from V and 6 bases from J, leaving 18 bases between. Germline loops: CDR1 DFQATT, CDR2 SNEGSKA (reference sequence).

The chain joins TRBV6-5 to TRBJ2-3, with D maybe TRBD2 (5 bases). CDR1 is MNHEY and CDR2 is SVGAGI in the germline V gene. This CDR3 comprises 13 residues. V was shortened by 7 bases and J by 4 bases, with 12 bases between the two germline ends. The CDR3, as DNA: TGTGCCAGCACAGGTCCGGGGTCAGATACGCAGTATTTT. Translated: CASTGPGSDTQYF.

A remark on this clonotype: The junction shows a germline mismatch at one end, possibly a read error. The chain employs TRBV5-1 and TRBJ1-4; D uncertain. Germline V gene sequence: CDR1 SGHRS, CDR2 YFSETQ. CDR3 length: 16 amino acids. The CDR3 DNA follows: TGCGCCAGTAGCCGTAACAGTGAGAGTGGGAATGGAAAACTGTTTTTT. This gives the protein CASSRNSESGNGKLFF.

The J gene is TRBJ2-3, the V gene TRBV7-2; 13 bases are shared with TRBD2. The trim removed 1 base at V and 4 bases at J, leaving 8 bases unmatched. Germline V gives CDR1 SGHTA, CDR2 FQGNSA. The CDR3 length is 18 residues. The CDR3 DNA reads TGTGCCAGCAGCTTAGGACTAGCGGGGGGTCGAATATCAGATACGCAGTATTTT. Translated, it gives CASSLGLAGGRISDTQYF. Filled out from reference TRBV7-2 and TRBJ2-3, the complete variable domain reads GAGVSQSPSNKVTEKGKDVELRCDPISGHTALYWYRQSLGQGLEFLIYFQGNSAPDKSGLPSDRFSAERTGGSVSTLTIQRTQQEDSAVYLCASSLGLAGGRISDTQYFGPGTRLTVL.

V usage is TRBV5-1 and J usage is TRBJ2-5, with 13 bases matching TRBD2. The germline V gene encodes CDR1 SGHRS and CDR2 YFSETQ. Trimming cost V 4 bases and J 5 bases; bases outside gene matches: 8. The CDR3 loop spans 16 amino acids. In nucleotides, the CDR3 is TGCGCCAGCAGCCCAGGCGGGACTAGCGGGACGGAGACCCAGTACTTC. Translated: CASSPGGTSGTETQYF.

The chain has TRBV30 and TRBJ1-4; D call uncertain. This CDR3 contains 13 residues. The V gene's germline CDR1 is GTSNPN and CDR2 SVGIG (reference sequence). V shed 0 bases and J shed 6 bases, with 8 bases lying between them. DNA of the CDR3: TGTGCCTGGAGTGTATTAGACCATGAAAAACTGTTTTTT. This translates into CAWSVLDHEKLFF.

The CDR3: CASSPARLAHEQFF. CDR3 nucleotide sequence: TGTGCCAGCAGCCCCGCGCGACTAGCCCATGAGCAGTTCTTC. The chain couples TRBV12-3 or TRBV12-4 to TRBJ2-1; TRBD2 matches 7 bases. This CDR3 comprises 14 residues. V dropped 6 bases and J dropped 8; count of bases not matched to a gene: 10.

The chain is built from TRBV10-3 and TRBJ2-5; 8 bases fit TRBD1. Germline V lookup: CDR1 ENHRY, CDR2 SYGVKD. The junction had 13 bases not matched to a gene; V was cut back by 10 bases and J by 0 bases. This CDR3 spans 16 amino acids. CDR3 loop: CARRRDRNLYQETQYF. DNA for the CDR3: TGTGCCAGACGCCGGGACAGGAACCTGTACCAAGAGACCCAGTACTTC.

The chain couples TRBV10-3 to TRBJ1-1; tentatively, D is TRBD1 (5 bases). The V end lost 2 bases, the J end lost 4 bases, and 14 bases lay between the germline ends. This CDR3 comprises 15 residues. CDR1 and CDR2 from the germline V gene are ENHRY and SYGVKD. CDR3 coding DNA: TGTGCCATCAGTGAGACCAGGGATCATGGCACTGAAGCTTTCTTT. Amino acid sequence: CAISETRDHGTEAFF.

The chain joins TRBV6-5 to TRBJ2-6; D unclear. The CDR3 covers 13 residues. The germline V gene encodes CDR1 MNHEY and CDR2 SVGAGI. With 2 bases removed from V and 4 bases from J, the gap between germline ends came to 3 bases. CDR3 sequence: CASSYKGANVLTF. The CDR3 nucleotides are TGTGCCAGCAGTTACAAAGGGGCCAACGTCCTGACTTTC.

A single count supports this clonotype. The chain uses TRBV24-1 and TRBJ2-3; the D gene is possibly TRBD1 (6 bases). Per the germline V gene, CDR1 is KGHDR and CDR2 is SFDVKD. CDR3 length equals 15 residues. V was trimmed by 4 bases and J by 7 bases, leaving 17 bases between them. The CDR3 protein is CATSDRHAGANTQYF. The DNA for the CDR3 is TGTGCCACCAGTGACCGGCACGCAGGGGCAAATACGCAGTATTTT.

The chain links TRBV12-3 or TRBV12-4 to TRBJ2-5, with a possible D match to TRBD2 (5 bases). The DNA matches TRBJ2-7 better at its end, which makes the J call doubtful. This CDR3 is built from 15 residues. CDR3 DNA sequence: TGTGCCAGCAGGCGGAGAGGTGGGTTCGGGGACGAGCAGTACTTC. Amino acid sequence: CASRRRGGFGDEQYF.

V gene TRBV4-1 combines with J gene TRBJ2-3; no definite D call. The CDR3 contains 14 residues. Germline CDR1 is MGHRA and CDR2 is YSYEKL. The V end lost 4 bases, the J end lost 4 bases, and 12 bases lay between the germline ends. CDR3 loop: CASSPRSSPDTQYF. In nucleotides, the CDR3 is TGCGCCAGCAGCCCAAGATCATCCCCAGATACGCAGTATTTT.

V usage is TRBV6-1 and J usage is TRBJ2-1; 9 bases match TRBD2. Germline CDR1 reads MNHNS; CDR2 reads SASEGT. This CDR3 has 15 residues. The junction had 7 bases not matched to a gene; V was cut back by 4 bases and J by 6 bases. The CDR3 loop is CASSGAGTSSNEQFF. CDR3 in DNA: TGTGCCAGCAGTGGAGCCGGGACTAGCTCCAATGAGCAGTTCTTC.

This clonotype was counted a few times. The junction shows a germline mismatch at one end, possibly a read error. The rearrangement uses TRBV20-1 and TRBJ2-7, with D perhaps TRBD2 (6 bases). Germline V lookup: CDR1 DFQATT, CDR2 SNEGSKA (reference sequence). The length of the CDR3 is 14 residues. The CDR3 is CSVRPGRTPYEQYF. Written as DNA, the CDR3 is TGCAGTGTTAGACCCGGGAGAACCCCCTACGAGCAGTACTTC.

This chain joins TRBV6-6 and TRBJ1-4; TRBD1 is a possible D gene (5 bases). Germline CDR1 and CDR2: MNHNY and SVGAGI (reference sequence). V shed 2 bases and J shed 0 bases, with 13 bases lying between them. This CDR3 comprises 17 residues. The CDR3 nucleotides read TGTGCCAGCAGTTACCCAATTAAGGGGTCAACTAATGAAAAACTGTTTTTT. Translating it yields CASSYPIKGSTNEKLFF.